These 2 T cell receptor beta chains were all obtained from the same sample, sequenced in a study of cytomegalovirus exposure and HLA in healthy donors (dated 2017 in TCRdb). The library was generated by the immunoSEQ multiplex PCR assay. For the multiplex PCR, a mixture combining 60 forward primers for TCR Vbeta segments and 13 reverse primers for TCR Jbeta segments was used. Held by TCRdb, this immuneACCESS table contains in-frame sequences only and omits some clones. Under half of the omission traces to an unresolved V gene where checked; the cause of the rest is unknown. The sample table records 150,000 or so clones. Under 2% of the sample is in the top ten clones. The sequencing input was PBMCs. The receptors shown here come from a woman aged 45-59 years in good health and CMV-seronegative.

With regard to this clone: The identical CDR3 is also encoded by other nucleotide sequences in the sample. V is TRBV4-2 and J is TRBJ1-4; 9 bases map to TRBD1. The germline V gene has CDR1 LGHNA and CDR2 YNFKEQ. CDR3 length: 16 amino acids. The trim removed 1 base at V and 7 bases at J, leaving 7 bases unmatched. CDR3 in amino acids: CASSQARGQGSEKLFF. CDR3 in DNA: TGTGCCAGCAGCCAAGCTCGAGGACAGGGGAGTGAAAAACTGTTTTTT.

V usage is TRBV4-2 and J usage is TRBJ2-7, with D tentatively TRBD1 (5 bases). The germline CDR1 and CDR2 sequences are LGHNA and YNFKEQ. Between the trimmed V and J ends, which lost 1 base and 4 bases, there was a span of 17 bases. The CDR3 covers 16 residues. The CDR3 sequence: CASSQVAVQGTYEQYF. The CDR3 nucleotides read TGTGCCAGCAGCCAAGTCGCGGTCCAGGGAACTTACGAGCAGTACTTC.